One and the same sample provided the 23 T cell receptor beta chains below, sequenced in a study of graft-versus-host responses after intestinal transplantation. Only in-frame clones appear in the TCRdb table, and some are missing; sequencing was by immunoSEQ multiplex PCR. This sample yields 40,000 or so clones, of which about nine tenths are seen a single time; approximately 18% belongs to the top ten. Intraepithelial and lamina propria lymphocytes were released after the graft tissue was processed. This material consisted of ileum tissue, taken more than 200 days after intestinal transplant. These TCRs come from a human patient who received an intestinal transplant, so some T cells may come from the graft donor.

This chain joins TRBV27 and TRBJ2-1; 13 nucleotides match TRBD2. The V gene's germline CDR1 is MNHEY and CDR2 SMNVEV (reference sequence). Losses at the gene ends were 4 bases for V and 4 bases for J; bases not matched to a gene: 10. The CDR3 totals 18 residues. DNA of the CDR3: TGTGCCAGCAGTTCCTCCGGGACTAGCGGGAACTGGTACAATGAGCAGTTCTTC. Translating it yields CASSSSGTSGNWYNEQFF.

This clone was picked up a small number of times. The V gene is TRBV6-6, the J gene TRBJ1-3; 12 positions match TRBD1. CDR1 MNHNY and CDR2 SVGAGI come from the germline V gene (reference sequence). There are 15 residues in the CDR3. Trimming took 7 bases from V and 4 from J; bases not matched to a gene: 5. For the CDR3, the DNA is TGTGCCAGCAACCGGGACAGGGGGCGAGGAAACACCATATATTTT. Its translation: CASNRDRGRGNTIYF.

The V and J genes are TRBV2 and TRBJ2-2; 7 bases align to TRBD1. Germline lookup yields CDR1 SNHLY and CDR2 FYNNEI. V gave up 9 bases and J gave up 1 base; unmatched junction bases: 5. CDR3 length: 14 residues. The CDR3 bases are TGTGCCAGTACGGGACAGTTGAACACCGGGGAGCTGTTTTTT. Its protein is CASTGQLNTGELFF.

The chain uses TRBV27 and TRBJ2-3, with unresolved D. CDR3 length equals 15 residues. The V end was cut by 2 bases, the J end by 2 bases, with 11 bases between. In germline, CDR1 is MNHEY, CDR2 SMNVEV (reference sequence). The CDR3 DNA follows: TGTGCCAGCAGTTTAAGTCGGGCGTTCACAGATACGCAGTATTTT. This translates into CASSLSRAFTDTQYF.

The V and J genes are TRBV11-2 and TRBJ1-2; D gene unclear. V lost 5 bases to trimming and J lost 6 bases, with 10 bases between them. Germline V lookup: CDR1 SGHAT, CDR2 FQNNGV. The CDR3 extends over 12 amino acids. The CDR3 region is CASSHLNNGYTF. As DNA, the CDR3 is TGTGCCAGCAGCCATTTGAACAATGGCTACACCTTC.

The rearrangement joins TRBV7-9 to TRBJ2-1; D is unclear. V was cut by 2 bases and J by 4 bases, with 3 bases left in between. In germline, CDR1 is SEHNR, CDR2 FQNEAQ (reference sequence). The CDR3 spans 12 residues. CDR3 sequence (DNA): TGTGCCAGCAGCTTACTGTACAATGAGCAGTTCTTC. Translating it yields CASSLLYNEQFF. Filled out from reference TRBV7-9 and TRBJ2-1, the complete variable domain reads DTGVSQNPRHKITKRGQNVTFRCDPISEHNRLYWYRQTLGQGPEFLTYFQNEAQLEKSRLLSDRFSAERPKGSFSTLEIQRTEQGDSAMYLCASSLLYNEQFFGPGTRLTVL.

The rearrangement links TRBV4-2 to TRBJ1-5; no clear D gene. V lost 0 bases, J lost 0 bases, and 6 bases lay in between. Per germline, CDR1 LGHNA and CDR2 YNFKEQ. The CDR3 runs to 15 residues. CDR3: CASSQDGVSNQPQHF. CDR3 bases: TGTGCCAGCAGCCAAGATGGGGTTAGCAATCAGCCCCAGCATTTT.

This chain joins TRBV5-4 and TRBJ1-1; D unresolved. V lost 4 bases and J 8 bases, leaving 15 bases between the germline ends. The length of the CDR3 is 13 residues. From germline, CDR1 is SGHNT and CDR2 YYREEE (reference sequence). For the CDR3, the DNA is TGTGCCAGCAGCCGATTAGGGTCAGGAGAAGCTTTCTTT. Protein sequence: CASSRLGSGEAFF.

The V gene is TRBV5-1, the J gene TRBJ1-5, with D uncertain. The CDR3 is 13 residues long. The germline CDR1 and CDR2 sequences are SGHRS and YFSETQ. V gave up 0 bases and J gave up 5 bases, with 6 bases separating them. The CDR3 region is CASSLASDQPQHF. Here the CDR3 DNA reads TGCGCCAGCAGCTTGGCCAGCGATCAGCCCCAGCATTTT.

The chain employs TRBV27 and TRBJ1-5; D remains ambiguous. The CDR3 spans 16 residues. Trimming stripped 6 bases from V and 3 bases from J, with 18 bases between. The germline V gene has CDR1 MNHEY and CDR2 SMNVEV (reference sequence). Written as DNA, the CDR3 is TGTGCCAGCAGAGAAGACGCCGCCGGATTCAATCAGCCCCAGCATTTT. As protein: CASREDAAGFNQPQHF.

This rearrangement joins TRBV11-1 to TRBJ2-7, with D maybe TRBD2 (5 bases). Trimming pared 5 bases from V and 2 bases from J, leaving 7 bases between. This CDR3 contains 12 residues. Germline CDR1 SGHAT, CDR2 FQDESV (reference sequence). This CDR3 reads CASSPGTYEQYF. CDR3 sequence (DNA): TGTGCCAGCAGCCCCGGGACCTACGAGCAGTACTTC.

This chain joins TRBV7-9 and TRBJ2-7; D is ambiguous. CDR1 and CDR2 from the germline V gene are SEHNR and FQNEAQ (reference sequence). Trimming left V 5 bases short and J 2 bases short, with 16 bases between. This CDR3 comprises 15 residues. The CDR3 spells CASSPPRVGTYEQYF. CDR3 sequence (DNA): TGTGCCAGCAGCCCACCCCGGGTTGGGACCTACGAGCAGTACTTC.

The V and J genes are TRBV19 and TRBJ1-1; D perhaps matches TRBD1 (5 bases). The CDR3 is 13 residues long. Per germline, CDR1 LNHDA and CDR2 SQIVND (reference sequence). The V and J ends lost 1 base and 10 bases respectively, with 13 bases between them. The CDR3 here is CASSIVDTGAAFF. The CDR3 DNA sequence: TGTGCCAGTAGTATAGTAGACACCGGGGCAGCTTTCTTT.

The chain combines TRBV4-1 with TRBJ1-1; TRBD1 aligns across 8 bases. CDR3 length: 18 amino acids. Unmatched junction bases numbered 16, after V lost 6 bases and J lost 1 base. Germline CDR1 reads MGHRA; CDR2 reads YSYEKL. CDR3 sequence reads: CASRPGTGYVNKNTEAFF. The DNA for the CDR3 is TGCGCCAGCAGACCCGGGACAGGCTATGTCAACAAGAACACTGAAGCTTTCTTT.

The chain joins TRBV5-1 to TRBJ1-4; TRBD1 matches at 9 bases. The CDR3 totals 15 residues. Per germline, CDR1 SGHRS and CDR2 YFSETQ. Trimming at V came to 3 bases and at J to 4 bases, leaving 4 bases not matched to a gene. The CDR3 loop reads CASSSGTGINEKLFF. CDR3 in DNA: TGCGCCAGCAGCTCCGGGACAGGGATTAATGAAAAACTGTTTTTT. Complete variable domain (other parts from reference TRBV5-1 and TRBJ1-4): KAGVTQTPRYLIKTRGQQVTLSCSPISGHRSVSWYQQTPGQGLQFLFEYFSETQRNKGNFPGRFSGRQFSNSRSEMNVSTLELGDSALYLCASSSGTGINEKLFFGSGTQLSVL.

The gene calls are TRBV7-6 and TRBJ2-3, with D possibly being TRBD2 (6 bases). The V end lost 1 base, the J end lost 2 bases, and 13 bases lay between the germline ends. Germline values: CDR1 SGHVS, CDR2 FNYEAQ. This CDR3 region has 16 residues. CDR3 amino acids: CASSLGEALATDTQYF. As DNA, the CDR3 is TGTGCCAGCAGCTTAGGGGAGGCCTTAGCCACAGATACGCAGTATTTT.

The V call is TRBV10-3, the J call TRBJ2-1; weak D call: TRBD2 (7 bases). Trimming removed 4 bases from V and 3 bases from J, with 16 bases in between. Per the germline V gene, CDR1 is ENHRY and CDR2 is SYGVKD. This CDR3 has 16 residues. For the CDR3, the DNA is TGTGCCATCAGTGTTGGGGGAGGGGGATTCTACAATGAGCAGTTCTTC. Translating it yields CAISVGGGGFYNEQFF.

Details on this clone: Compared with germline, one end of the junction differs, possibly owing to a read error. The chain links TRBV7-7 to TRBJ2-7; 8 nucleotides line up with TRBD1. The germline V gene encodes CDR1 SSHAT and CDR2 FNYEAQ (reference sequence). This CDR3 has 13 residues. The CDR3 nucleotides are TGTGCTAGCAGCCCTGGACAGGGCTACGAGCAGTACTTC. Translated: CASSPGQGYEQYF.

The chain uses TRBV11-2 and TRBJ2-7; 8 positions agree with TRBD2. The CDR3 spans 14 residues. Germline V lookup: CDR1 SGHAT, CDR2 FQNNGV. J lost 3 bases, V lost 2 bases, and 3 bases had no gene match. CDR3 DNA sequence: TGTGCCAGCAGCTTAACTAGCGGACTCTACGAGCAGTACTTC. Translation: CASSLTSGLYEQYF.

The chain carries TRBV11-2 and TRBJ2-1; D might be TRBD2 (5 bases). This CDR3 has 14 residues. Germline lookup yields CDR1 SGHAT and CDR2 FQNNGV. Deletions cut 5 bases from V and 6 bases from J, with 14 bases between. CDR3 sequence (DNA): TGTGCCAGCAGCGCCCTGGGAGCGCTCAATGAGCAGTTCTTC. As protein: CASSALGALNEQFF.

The V call is TRBV6-1, the J call TRBJ1-1; D not resolved. Germline loops: CDR1 MNHNS, CDR2 SASEGT. CDR3 size: 10 residues. Trimming stripped 4 bases from V and 6 bases from J, with 3 bases between. CDR3 coding DNA: TGTGCCAGCAGTGCCCCTGAAGCTTTCTTT. It translates to CASSAPEAFF.

This chain connects TRBV7-8 to TRBJ2-1, with D perhaps being TRBD1 or TRBD2 (7 bases each). The CDR3 has 16 residues. V was shortened by 2 bases and J by 7 bases, with 18 bases between the two germline ends. Germline values: CDR1 SGHVS, CDR2 FQNEAQ. CDR3 in amino acids: CASSLSFRGGYNEQFF. The DNA for the CDR3 is TGTGCCAGCAGCTTATCTTTCAGGGGGGGTTATAATGAGCAGTTCTTC.

Here the CDR3 reads CASSLLGASNEKLFF. In DNA form, the CDR3 reads TGTGCCAGCAGCTTACTAGGGGCTTCAAATGAAAAACTGTTTTTT. The chain couples TRBV7-2 to TRBJ1-4, with a tentative D call TRBD1 (5 bases). The CDR3 extends over 15 amino acids. V lost 2 bases and J lost 5, with 12 bases in between. Germline V lookup: CDR1 SGHTA, CDR2 FQGNSA.